These 22 T cell receptor beta chains came from one sample sequenced in a study of control samples from healthy donors and cancer patients. Generated by immunoSEQ multiplex PCR, the TCRdb table keeps only in-frame clones and is missing some. The table lists some 130,000 clones, approximately 89% of them singletons. Sequences were obtained from PBMCs. Source of these receptors: a man aged 50-59 years with head and neck cancer.

The chain recombines TRBV6-6 with TRBJ1-2, with unresolved D. This CDR3 has 13 amino acids. V was cut by 10 bases and J by 3 bases, with 15 bases left in between. Germline loops: CDR1 MNHNY, CDR2 SVGAGI (reference sequence). The CDR3 loop reads CATEPFEDYGYTF. The CDR3 DNA sequence: TGTGCCACGGAACCCTTCGAGGACTATGGCTACACCTTC.

This chain links TRBV7-9 with TRBJ2-1, with TRBD2 as a possible D gene (5 bases). Germline CDR1 and CDR2: SEHNR and FQNEAQ (reference sequence). Trimming cost V 1 base and J 12 bases, with 19 bases left between them. The CDR3 runs to 15 residues. The CDR3 region has the DNA TGTGCCAGCAGCTTAGGAGGACCGAGGGCTGTGGGGCAGTTCTTC. This gives the protein CASSLGGPRAVGQFF.

V gene TRBV7-6 combines with J gene TRBJ1-6; D is perhaps TRBD1 (5 bases). The CDR3 runs 16 residues. CDR1 and CDR2 from the germline V gene are SGHVS and FNYEAQ. V was cut by 4 bases and J by 7 bases, with 17 bases left in between. CDR3 region: CASSSSPGRGNSPLHF. In nucleotides, the CDR3 is TGTGCCAGCAGCTCTTCTCCGGGACGGGGAAATTCACCCCTCCACTTT.

This chain links TRBV5-5 with TRBJ2-3; 9 nucleotides line up with TRBD2. Germline assignment: CDR1 SGHKS and CDR2 YYEKEE (reference sequence). J lost 5 bases, V lost 3 bases, and 10 bases had no gene match. The CDR3 extends over 16 amino acids. DNA for the CDR3: TGTGCCAGCAGCTGGTGGGCGGGAGGGCCGGGAGATACGCAGTATTTT. It translates to CASSWWAGGPGDTQYF.

The J gene is TRBJ2-7, the V gene TRBV5-6; no clear D. V was trimmed by 0 bases and J by 0 bases, leaving 4 bases between them. Per the germline V gene, CDR1 is SGHDT and CDR2 is YYEEEE. CDR3 length: 13 residues. The CDR3 DNA is TGTGCCAGCAGCTTGGGGTTCTCCTACGAGCAGTACTTC. This sequence encodes CASSLGFSYEQYF.

This chain uses TRBV14 with TRBJ2-1; D ambiguous. This CDR3 spans 16 amino acids. V was cut by 2 bases and J by 3 bases, with 14 bases left in between. The germline gives CDR1 SGHDN, CDR2 FVKESK. The CDR3 DNA sequence: TGTGCCAGCAGCCAACTGACTCGTACCGTCTACAATGAGCAGTTCTTC. Amino acids: CASSQLTRTVYNEQFF.

The chain links TRBV5-1 to TRBJ2-2; 10 positions match TRBD2. This CDR3 is 16 amino acids long. CDR1 and CDR2 from the germline V gene are SGHRS and YFSETQ. Trimming at V came to 1 base and at J to 6 bases, leaving 6 bases not matched to a gene. The CDR3 here is CASSLSGTSAPGELFF. Written as DNA, the CDR3 is TGCGCCAGCAGCTTGTCCGGGACTAGCGCTCCCGGGGAGCTGTTTTTT.

The J gene is TRBJ1-1, the V gene TRBV14, with TRBD1 as a possible D gene (5 bases). This CDR3 has 18 residues. Trimming took 1 base from V and 3 from J, leaving 21 bases between them. Looked up from germline, CDR1 is SGHDN and CDR2 is FVKESK. The CDR3 is CASSQGSPLLRGDTEAFF. As DNA, the CDR3 is TGTGCCAGCAGCCAAGGAAGCCCGTTACTCCGGGGCGACACTGAAGCTTTCTTT.

The V gene is TRBV6-5, the J gene TRBJ2-5, with D unresolved. CDR3 length: 10 residues. V lost 6 bases and J 3 bases, leaving 2 bases between the germline ends. The germline gives CDR1 MNHEY, CDR2 SVGAGI. CDR3 amino acids: CASRKETQYF. Written as DNA, the CDR3 is TGTGCCAGCAGGAAAGAGACCCAGTACTTC.

The chain joins TRBV5-5 to TRBJ1-1; TRBD1 might be the D (5 bases). CDR3 size: 13 residues. CDR1 is SGHKS, CDR2 YYEKEE, per germline (reference sequence). V lost 4 bases and J lost 4, with 11 bases in between. The CDR3 DNA reads as TGTGCCAGCAGCCCCGTCGGGGGCACTGAAGCTTTCTTT. It encodes CASSPVGGTEAFF.

The chain joins TRBV19 to TRBJ1-2; D not resolved. Trimming removed 7 bases from V and 4 bases from J, with 13 bases in between. The CDR3 consists of 13 residues. Germline V CDR1 and CDR2: LNHDA, SQIVND (reference sequence). CDR3 amino acids: CASTTSGFYGYTF. CDR3 sequence (DNA): TGTGCCAGTACTACATCGGGGTTCTATGGCTACACCTTC.

The chain combines TRBV2 with TRBJ1-1; TRBD1 aligns across 8 bases. The germline V gene has CDR1 SNHLY and CDR2 FYNNEI. J was trimmed by 4 bases and V by 6 bases; bases with no gene match: 10. This CDR3 is 15 amino acids long. The CDR3: CASSDQGARSTEAFF. The CDR3 DNA reads as TGTGCCAGCAGCGACCAGGGGGCGAGGAGCACTGAAGCTTTCTTT.

This clone was seen only once. The CDR3 coding sequence is TGTGCCAGCAGCCAAGATTACACTAACACTGAAGCTTTCTTT. It codes for CASSQDYTNTEAFF. This chain links TRBV14 with TRBJ1-1; D gene ambiguous. V shed 0 bases and J shed 2 bases, with 7 bases lying between them. Germline lookup yields CDR1 SGHDN and CDR2 FVKESK. The CDR3 is 14 amino acids. Filled out from reference TRBV14 and TRBJ1-1, the complete variable domain reads EAGVTQFPSHSVIEKGQTVTLRCDPISGHDNLYWYRRVMGKEIKFLLHFVKESKQDESGMPNNRFLAERTGGTYSTLKVQPAELEDSGVYFCASSQDYTNTEAFFGQGTRLTVV.

There are a few counts of this clone. This chain links TRBV7-2 with TRBJ2-1; the D gene could be TRBD1 or TRBD2 (6 bases each). In germline, CDR1 is SGHTA, CDR2 FQGNSA. The CDR3 covers 16 residues. Trimming removed 2 bases at V and 7 bases at J, with 18 bases between. Here the CDR3 reads CASSLNGGLVKNEQFF. The CDR3, as DNA: TGTGCCAGCAGCTTAAATGGGGGGCTAGTTAAAAATGAGCAGTTCTTC.

This clone was seen a single time. The genes are TRBV6-1 and TRBJ2-5, with D hard to call. The CDR3 extends over 13 amino acids. Germline V gene data show CDR1 as MNHNS and CDR2 as SASEGT. V lost 2 bases to trimming and J lost 5 bases, with 9 bases between them. The CDR3 spells CASSELPKETQYF. CDR3 sequence (DNA): TGTGCCAGCAGTGAACTCCCGAAGGAGACCCAGTACTTC.

Here the CDR3 reads CASSLGPEGGELFF. The CDR3 region has the DNA TGCGCCAGCAGTCTGGGACCCGAAGGCGGGGAGCTGTTTTTT. V and J are TRBV5-1 and TRBJ2-2; D might be TRBD1 or TRBD2, each matching 5 bases. V was pared by 5 bases and J by 7 bases, with 15 bases between. In germline, CDR1 is SGHRS, CDR2 YFSETQ. The CDR3 runs to 14 residues. Full variable domain (remainder filled in from reference TRBV5-1 and TRBJ2-2): KAGVTQTPRYLIKTRGQQVTLSCSPISGHRSVSWYQQTPGQGLQFLFEYFSETQRNKGNFPGRFSGRQFSNSRSEMNVSTLELGDSALYLCASSLGPEGGELFFGEGSRLTVL.

This clone was seen only once. The chain combines TRBV28 with TRBJ2-3; 9 nucleotides line up with TRBD1. Germline CDR1 and CDR2: MDHEN and SYDVKM. With V trimmed by 5 bases and J by 3 bases, 9 bases remained unmatched. The CDR3 is made up of 16 amino acids. CDR3 DNA: TGTGCCAGCAGTAGGGCCGGGACAGGGTATACAGATACGCAGTATTTT. This encodes CASSRAGTGYTDTQYF. Together with reference TRBV28 and TRBJ2-3, the CDR3 gives the full variable domain: DVKVTQSSRYLVKRTGEKVFLECVQDMDHENMFWYRQDPGLGLRLIYFSYDVKMKEKGDIPEGYSVSREKKERFSLILESASTNQTSMYLCASSRAGTGYTDTQYFGPGTRLTVL.

The V and J genes are TRBV19 and TRBJ2-3, with TRBD2 as a possible D gene (5 bases). Germline V gene sequence: CDR1 LNHDA, CDR2 SQIVND (reference sequence). The CDR3 contains 15 residues. V dropped 1 base and J dropped 5 bases, with 13 bases sitting between them. The CDR3 sequence is CASSIVNGMGDTQYF. Here the CDR3 DNA reads TGTGCCAGTAGTATAGTTAACGGGATGGGAGATACGCAGTATTTT.

This chain connects TRBV27 to TRBJ2-1; 8 bases fit TRBD2. Trimming cost V 6 bases and J 1 base; bases outside gene matches: 8. There are 16 residues in the CDR3. Germline-derived CDR1 and CDR2 are MNHEY and SMNVEV (reference sequence). The CDR3 coding sequence is TGTGCCAGCAGGTCCGGGGGGGCCAGGTCCTACAATGAGCAGTTCTTC. Translated, it gives CASRSGGARSYNEQFF.

This clone turned up a few times. The chain joins TRBV11-2 to TRBJ2-1; no definite D call. Germline CDR1 is SGHAT and CDR2 is FQNNGV. The CDR3 has 14 residues. The ends were cut back, 0 bases at V and 2 bases at J, with 5 bases in the middle. CDR3 DNA: TGTGCCAGCAGCTTAGAAGCTGCCTACAATGAGCAGTTCTTC. Protein: CASSLEAAYNEQFF.

The chain recombines TRBV6-1 with TRBJ2-1; TRBD2 agrees at 11 bases. The germline V gene has CDR1 MNHNS and CDR2 SASEGT. Unmatched junction bases numbered 7, after V lost 4 bases and J lost 2 bases. This CDR3 is built from 17 residues. The CDR3 bases are TGTGCCAGCAGTGCTGCGTCTAGCGGGAGGCCCTACAATGAGCAGTTCTTC. As protein: CASSAASSGRPYNEQFF.

This chain links TRBV6-2 or TRBV6-3 with TRBJ1-5; D is unresolved. Looked up from germline, CDR1 is MNHEY and CDR2 is SVGEGT. Between the trimmed V and J ends, which lost 2 bases and 5 bases, there was a span of 7 bases. CDR3 length: 13 residues. CDR3 nucleotides: TGTGCCAGCAGTTACATCTATGATCAGCCCCAGCATTTT. The encoded protein is CASSYIYDQPQHF.